This T cell receptor (beta chain) was recovered during a study of neurological immune-mediated disorders (dated by TCRdb to about 2019). About the investigation overall: Peripheral blood TCR-beta repertoires from patients with HTLV-I-associated myelopathy (HAM/TSP), patients with multiple sclerosis, and healthy controls were compared in the study using UMI-based sequencing. Alongside PBMC samples, the set of more than 85 TCR-beta libraries contained longitudinal samples, technical triplicates, and paired CD4+ and CD8+ T-cell subsets that had been sorted. The cohort included 60 to 75 subjects: about 14 with HAM/TSP, roughly 35 with multiple sclerosis, and roughly 20 healthy controls. The investigation overall reported the following: TCR clonal expansion was greatest in HAM/TSP patients and smallest in MS patients, who ranked below even healthy controls. Across subjects, expanded clones never shared an identical CDR3 amino acid sequence, which suggests that the TCR-beta repertoires in every group were private.

Blood bank volunteers in Maryland, USA served as the healthy controls. Libraries from unsorted PBMCs were made from 2 million PBMCs kept in RNAlater at -80 degrees C until RNA extraction. PBMCs were separated from peripheral blood using Ficoll-Hypaque density gradient centrifugation and then cryopreserved in liquid nitrogen. This clonotype was counted many times. What this receptor recognizes is not known. Sequence at one end of the junction differs from germline and may be a read error. cDNA synthesis used template-switch 5'RACE with a primer carrying a 10-nucleotide random unique molecular identifier tagging each TCR transcript. Each sequencing run produced over 170 million TCR-beta sequences covering 15-18 subjects. Total RNA was extracted with the RNeasy kit. The KAPA Real-time Library Amplification kit was used to amplify TCR-beta VDJ regions with primers for the TCR constant region and the 5'RACE anchor. Sample indexes and Illumina adaptors were added in a first PCR, after which library yield was increased in a second PCR. After purification with Ampure beads, the TCR product of roughly 650 bp was size-selected on a 2% E-gel SizeSelection system. Library quality was checked on a Bioanalyzer, concentration was measured with Qubit, and libraries were quantified with the Kapa Library Quantification kit before pooling. Libraries were sequenced paired-end 2 x 150 bp on an Illumina HiSeq 2500. To increase sequence diversity, roughly 24-32% phiX was spiked into each library pool. Per the original workflow: The UMI-based MiGEC pipeline processed quality-filtered reads and removed over 75% of raw TCR sequences during error correction. VDJ genes were aligned to IMGT germline references, and clonotypes were defined by unique CDR3 amino acid sequence plus V-J genes. Clonal expansion, Shannon diversity and CDR3 relatedness (CalcPairwiseDistances, ClusterSamples) were evaluated with VDJtools, and phylogenetic trees were built with CLCbio workbench. Expanded clones were defined as having at least 8 unique UMIs, based on coefficient-of-variation modelling across technical triplicates. The raw public data were reprocessed by TCRdb itself: fastp quality trimming at Q25, MiXCR clonotype calling, in-frame beta chains only. Each CDR3 protein appears once, grouped with its most common genes and DNA. These V and J calls rely on TCRdb rather than the paper's analysis. The sample has about 30,000 distinct CDR3 sequences on record, over 12% of them singletons. The ten largest make up 25% to 35% of the sample.

CDR1 and CDR2 (MDHEN, SYDVKM) derive from the germline V gene. The CDR3 runs 13 residues from the cysteine to the phenylalanine. CDR3 DNA only is kept here, 39 bases in frame from base 1. Sequencing input: PBMCs. The receptor was isolated from a man aged 70-80 years in good health. The rearrangement joined TRBV28 to TRBJ2-1, with 11 middle bases fitting TRBD1. The CDR3 region: CASSDLRDRGSGF. The sequenced DNA: TGTGCCAGCAGCGACCTCCGGGACAGGGGGTCAGGCTTC.